The source of this T cell receptor (beta chain) is a study of cytomegalovirus exposure and HLA in healthy donors. Germline lookup yields CDR1 SGHVS and CDR2 FNYEAQ. Trimming removed 0 bases at V and 6 bases at J, with 12 bases between. The CDR3 is 15 amino acids. The PCR ran on 60 Vbeta and 13 Jbeta primers. TCRdb keeps only in-frame clones here, not all; method: immunoSEQ multiplex PCR. The sample records 130,000 or so clones, around three quarters being singletons. Sequencing was done on a sample of PBMCs. The clonotype originates from a man younger than 35 in good health and CMV-seropositive. The V and J genes are TRBV7-6 and TRBJ2-1; D is ambiguous. CDR3 in amino acids: CASSLATRQANEQFF. Written as DNA, the CDR3 is TGTGCCAGCAGCTTAGCGACCCGGCAGGCCAATGAGCAGTTCTTC.